This T cell receptor beta chain came from a study of cytomegalovirus exposure and HLA in healthy donors (dated by TCRdb to 2017 to 2019). Turning to the overall study: An earlier analysis of about 530 of the donors reported about 260 Gb of sequence data and 100 million to 120 million unique TCR beta sequences obtained from some 200 million T cells. An early release that covered 640 HLA-typed donors contained about 300 gigabases of sequencing data and around 80 million unique TCR sequences. Of the 398 genotyped donors, around 81% fell in the genetic ancestry cluster associated with self-reported Caucasian donors. The aim of the study was to test whether cataloging public T cell receptors could identify signatures of past pathogen exposure. The study profiled the T cell repertoires of fewer than 850 subjects by immunosequencing and related them to cytomegalovirus serostatus. A separate validation cohort of roughly 110 different subjects was used in addition to the roughly 720-subject first cohort. High-throughput TCR immunosequencing, statistical association of individual TCRs with disease status, and machine learning were combined to predict cytomegalovirus infection status. A later analysis re-examined previously published TCR beta repertoires from 600 to 700 donors and added high-resolution HLA genotyping to investigate patterns of TCR occurrence. Rather than using new phenotypic data, the later analysis identified candidate immune exposures from TCR beta sequences and from how often those sequences occurred across donors. In an earlier analysis of over 550 of the donors, high-throughput TCR beta sequencing was used to judge whether each TCR beta V gene segment behaved as functional or pseudogenic. Alongside the repertoire data, information on donor age, sex, ethnicity and CMV serostatus was compiled. Genome-wide SNP genotypes for about 55% of the roughly 670 donors were used in a later genetic analysis, which treated that subset as a discovery cohort. Every discovery cohort repertoire had been produced on one sequencing platform. HLA typing covered class I and class II loci at four-digit resolution. Typing coverage differed by locus: A, B, C, DRB1 and DQB1 were typed in roughly 629-630 donors, DQA1 in about 510, DPA1 in over 600, and DPB1 in around 440. Four or five DR-DQ haplotypes were treated as single units for association and clustering because of strong linkage in the cohort. Among about 390 genotyped donors of the cohort, an average of approximately 240,000 unique TCR beta nucleotide sequences were sequenced per donor, around 18% of them non-productive.

The investigation overall reported the following: A cluster of highly shared sequence variants was judged likely to represent a technical artifact of the sequencing pipeline. In an earlier analysis of 450 to 750 of the donors, most TCR beta V segments appeared in productive rearrangements about 87% or about 30% of the time, broadly matching IMGT annotations. Linkage disequilibrium might explain the correlated functional status among segregating V segments, but an unknown experimental factor could not be ruled out. A further reported finding was that TCR beta sequences accurately predicted the HLA-A and HLA-B alleles for most subjects in the first cohort. According to a later analysis, TCR association rates differed among HLA loci, with DRB1 alleles showing the most associated TCRs and HLA-C alleles showing the fewest. Because counts were too low, seventeen rarely observed V segments, including chromosome 9 orphons, were excluded from the earlier analysis of roughly 580 of the donors. Sequencing depth was assumed to be roughly uniform across donors in the presence/absence analyses, though that assumption may not hold. The cohort was sequenced for TCR beta chains only, and without alpha or paired-chain data the features that could be detected were limited. In a later analysis, HLA-associated TCR beta chains showed more clonal expansion and lower generation probabilities than non-associated chains that were equally common. According to a later analysis, most CMV-associated TCR beta chains appeared to be HLA-restricted, and the HLA associations seemed to be driven largely by CMV exposure. The classifier was reported to diagnose cytomegalovirus status with high specificity and sensitivity in both the original cohort and the validation cohort. In vitro tests confirmed that a few of the cytomegalovirus-associated TCR beta chains recognize cytomegalovirus antigens. Several of the top co-occurrence clusters appeared to be linked to parvovirus B19, influenza, CMV and Epstein-Barr virus, according to a later analysis. Strong co-occurrence of HLA alleles, especially DR and DQ, made assigning TCR associations to individual alleles difficult. A later genetic analysis associated a missense DCLRE1C variant with V-gene and J-gene trimming of TCR beta chains, and an independent cohort replicated the association. The study listed 164 TCR beta chains as associated with cytomegalovirus. The authors suggested that the approach could potentially be extended to other disease states and immunological phenotypes. Most TCR sequences were seen in very few donors, while some public TCRs were found in many individuals. For the cohort, immune exposure information was limited to CMV serostatus. A later genetic analysis reported fewer N-insertions in productive TCRs among donors in an Asian-associated ancestry cluster than the approximately 700-donor mean. A later analysis associated 17,000 or so TCR beta sequences with specific HLA alleles at a false discovery rate of 0.05. Because some donors lacked HLA typing at each locus, the association tests relied only on the typed subset.

In regard to this clone: This receptor's antigen is unknown. Nothing much larger sits one base from this clone, and base qualities are not available.

The library relied on the immunoSEQ multiplex PCR assay. For the multiplex PCR, a mixture combining 60 forward primers for TCR Vbeta segments and 13 reverse primers for TCR Jbeta segments was used. A multiplex PCR assay on genomic DNA amplified the CDR3 region of rearranged TCR beta genes. The amplified TCR beta libraries were sequenced on the Illumina HiSeq System as 87-base-pair reads. In the paper's pipeline: Across the 700 or so repertoires, a later analysis counted some 80 million unique TCR beta chains, some 11 million of which were shared by at least two donors. Raw reads were error-corrected and collapsed into unique sequences by a nearest-neighbor algorithm in which closely related sequences were merged to remove PCR and sequencing errors. CDR3 sequences were aligned to IMGT reference sequences to assign V, D and J gene segments. For a sequence to be retained, at least a six-nucleotide match to both a V gene segment and a J gene segment was required. A rearrangement counted as productive if the CDR3 had no stop codons and remained in frame with V and J, and every other rearrangement counted as non-productive. CDR3 was defined according to IMGT convention as the region running from the second conserved V-encoded cysteine to the conserved J-encoded phenylalanine. The earlier analysis of fewer than 700 of the donors excluded sequences that lacked an unambiguous match to a single V gene segment. In an earlier analysis of 587 of the donors, a V segment was called functional when productive rearrangements were above 56.7%, and segregating when the standard deviation between donors exceeded 5%. To diagnose cytomegalovirus status from the catalog of TCR beta chain sequences, a statistical classification framework was built. In a later analysis, TCR nucleotide sequences were compared against IMGT/GENE-DB human TR gene sequences so that V and J genes could be assigned. The TCRdist pipeline was used in a later analysis to assign CDR3 sequences and most-parsimonious VDJ recombination scenarios. A later analysis defined each TCR beta chain by its CDR3 amino acid sequence plus V-gene family, and excluded reads lacking a unique V-gene family. As a way to deal with suspected cross-contamination and a sequencing artifact, a later analysis dropped 640 or so nucleotide sequences that were highly shared and had low generation probability. For each public chain, a later analysis derived a clonal expansion index from normalized ranks of inferred template counts within each repertoire. In a later analysis, generation probabilities were computed with a VDJ recombination model fitted to out-of-frame rearrangements, and the resulting probabilities were checked against IGoR. In a later analysis, hypergeometric tests were used to score TCR-TCR, TCR-HLA and TCR-CMV co-occurrence, with a repertoire-size bias correction applied to TCR pairs. To estimate false discovery rates, a later analysis permuted the HLA or CMV assignments 20 times. A later analysis grouped co-occurring TCRs with DBSCAN, adding TCRdist sequence similarity when clustering within HLA-allele-positive subsets. Co-occurrence clustering excluded repertoires with fewer than 30,000 or more than 120,000 public chains, plus five with anomalous nucleotide sharing. This immuneACCESS table, as held by TCRdb, lists in-frame sequences with V and J called but not all clones. Of the missing ones, under half trace to an unresolved V gene in checked studies; the others have no known cause. V and J calls and clone size are given by that table; D and trimming were obtained from the DNA. For this sample there are 200,000 to 250,000 clones; roughly 75% appear just once. Approximately 1.7% of the sample comes from the top ten.

The cohort consisted of 600 to 750 healthy bone marrow donors. Cohort members were all nominally healthy when sampled, although unrecorded immune exposures were likely present. The donor tested CMV seronegative, placing the donor among the 350 or so seronegative members of the cohort. Each donor provided a peripheral blood sample, and peripheral blood mononuclear cells were used for TCR beta sequencing. The Qiagen DNeasy Blood Extraction Kit was used to extract genomic DNA from the blood cell samples. Sequencing was done on a sample of PBMCs. This receptor was taken from a woman under 40 in good health and CMV-seronegative.

The DNA reads TGCGCCAGCAGACGGGAGAACACTGAAGCTTTCTTT. This encodes CASRRENTEAFF. The V and J genes are TRBV5-1 and TRBJ1-1, with the D gene uncertain. Via the germline V gene, CDR1 is SGHRS and CDR2 YFSETQ. Between the V and J ends, shortened by 5 bases and 1 base respectively, the junction contains 6 bases. Measured from the cysteine to the phenylalanine, the CDR3 is 12 residues long. The kept DNA is CDR3 alone, 36 bases in frame from the first base.